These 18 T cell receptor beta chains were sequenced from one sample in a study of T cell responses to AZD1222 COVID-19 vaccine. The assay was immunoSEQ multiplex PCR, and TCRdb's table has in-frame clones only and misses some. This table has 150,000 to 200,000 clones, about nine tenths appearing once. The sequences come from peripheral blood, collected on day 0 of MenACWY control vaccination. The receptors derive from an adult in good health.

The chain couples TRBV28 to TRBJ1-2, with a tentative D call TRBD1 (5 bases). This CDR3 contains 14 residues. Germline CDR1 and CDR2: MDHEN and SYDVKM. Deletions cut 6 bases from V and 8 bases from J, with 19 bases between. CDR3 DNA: TGTGCCAGCAGCCCCCGGGGGGAGTCGCAGGGCTACACCTTC. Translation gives CASSPRGESQGYTF.

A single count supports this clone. CDR3 amino acids: CASSVAGLAGASYNEQFF. CDR3 sequence (DNA): TGTGCCAGCAGCGTAGCCGGACTAGCGGGAGCATCCTACAATGAGCAGTTCTTC. This chain joins TRBV9 and TRBJ2-1, with 13 bases fitting TRBD2. This CDR3 has 18 residues. Germline values: CDR1 SGDLS, CDR2 YYNGEE. Germline trimming cut 0 bases from V and 1 base from J; bases unmatched to any gene: 4.

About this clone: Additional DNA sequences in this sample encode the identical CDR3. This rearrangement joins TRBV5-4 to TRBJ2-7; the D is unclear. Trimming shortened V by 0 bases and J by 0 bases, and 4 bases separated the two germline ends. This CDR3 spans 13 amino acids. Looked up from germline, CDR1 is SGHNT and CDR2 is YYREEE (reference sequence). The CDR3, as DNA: TGTGCCAGCAGCTTGGTAGACTCCTACGAGCAGTACTTC. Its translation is CASSLVDSYEQYF.

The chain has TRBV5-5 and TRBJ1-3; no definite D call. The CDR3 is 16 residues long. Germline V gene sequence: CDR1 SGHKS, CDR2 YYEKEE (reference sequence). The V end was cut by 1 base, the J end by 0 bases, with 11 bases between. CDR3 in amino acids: CASSLSPGTSGNTIYF. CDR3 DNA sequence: TGTGCCAGCAGCTTGTCACCGGGAACCTCTGGAAACACCATATATTTT.

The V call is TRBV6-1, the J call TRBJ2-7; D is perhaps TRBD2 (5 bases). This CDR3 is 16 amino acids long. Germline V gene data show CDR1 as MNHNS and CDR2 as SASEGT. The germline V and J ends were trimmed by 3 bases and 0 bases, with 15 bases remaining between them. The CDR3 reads CASSDELGTPSYEQYF. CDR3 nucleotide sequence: TGTGCCAGCAGTGACGAACTAGGAACTCCCTCCTACGAGCAGTACTTC.

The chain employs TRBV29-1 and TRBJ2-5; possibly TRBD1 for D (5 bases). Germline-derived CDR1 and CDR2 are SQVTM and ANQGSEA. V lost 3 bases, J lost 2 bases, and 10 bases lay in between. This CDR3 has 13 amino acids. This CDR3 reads CSVERQLQETQYF. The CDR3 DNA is TGCAGCGTTGAGAGACAGCTACAAGAGACCCAGTACTTC. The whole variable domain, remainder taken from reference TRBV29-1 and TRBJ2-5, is SAVISQKPSRDICQRGTSLTIQCQVDSQVTMMFWYRQQPGQSLTLIATANQGSEATYESGFVIDKFPISRPNLTFSTLTVSNMSPEDSSIYLCSVERQLQETQYFGPGTRLLVL.

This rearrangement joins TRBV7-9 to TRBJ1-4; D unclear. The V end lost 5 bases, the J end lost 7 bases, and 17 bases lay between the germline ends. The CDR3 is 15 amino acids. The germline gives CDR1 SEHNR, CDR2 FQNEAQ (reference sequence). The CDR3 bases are TGTGCCAGCAGCCAAGGTCTGCATTTAGGTGAAAAACTGTTTTTT. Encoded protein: CASSQGLHLGEKLFF. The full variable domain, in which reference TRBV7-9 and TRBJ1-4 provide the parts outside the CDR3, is DTGVSQNPRHKITKRGQNVTFRCDPISEHNRLYWYRQTLGQGPEFLTYFQNEAQLEKSRLLSDRFSAERPKGSFSTLEIQRTEQGDSAMYLCASSQGLHLGEKLFFGSGTQLSVL.

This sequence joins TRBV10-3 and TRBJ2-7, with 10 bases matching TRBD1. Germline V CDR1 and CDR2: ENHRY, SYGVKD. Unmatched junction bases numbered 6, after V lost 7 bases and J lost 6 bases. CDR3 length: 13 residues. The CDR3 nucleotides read TGTGCCATCAAAGGGACAGGGGACGGCGAGCAGTACTTC. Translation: CAIKGTGDGEQYF.

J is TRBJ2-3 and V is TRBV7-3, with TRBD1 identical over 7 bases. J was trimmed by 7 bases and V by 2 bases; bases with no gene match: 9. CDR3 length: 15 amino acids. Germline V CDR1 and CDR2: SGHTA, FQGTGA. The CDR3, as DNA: TGTGCCAGCAGCTTATGGGCAGGGGGAAGGAATACGCAGTATTTT. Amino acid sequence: CASSLWAGGRNTQYF.

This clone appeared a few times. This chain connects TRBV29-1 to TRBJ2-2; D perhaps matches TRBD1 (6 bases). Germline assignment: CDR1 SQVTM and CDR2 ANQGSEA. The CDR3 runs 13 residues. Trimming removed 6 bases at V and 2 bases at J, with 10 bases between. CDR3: CSVNRANTGELFF. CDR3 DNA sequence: TGCAGCGTAAACAGGGCAAACACCGGGGAGCTGTTTTTT.

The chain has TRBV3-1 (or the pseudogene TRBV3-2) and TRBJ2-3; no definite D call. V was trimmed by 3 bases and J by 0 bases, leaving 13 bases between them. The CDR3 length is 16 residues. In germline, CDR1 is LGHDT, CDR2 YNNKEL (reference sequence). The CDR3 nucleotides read TGTGCCAGCAGCCATTTAGGGCATTCTAGCACAGATACGCAGTATTTT. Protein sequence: CASSHLGHSSTDTQYF.

The CDR3 coding sequence is TGTGCCAGCAGCCCGGGGGTCGGAGTCGGCTCCTACGAGCAGTACTTC. Its translation: CASSPGVGVGSYEQYF. The chain recombines TRBV9 with TRBJ2-7; perhaps TRBD2 as D (6 bases). V lost 4 bases and J lost 0, with 17 bases in between. CDR1 and CDR2 from the germline V gene are SGDLS and YYNGEE. The CDR3 sequence is 16 residues long.

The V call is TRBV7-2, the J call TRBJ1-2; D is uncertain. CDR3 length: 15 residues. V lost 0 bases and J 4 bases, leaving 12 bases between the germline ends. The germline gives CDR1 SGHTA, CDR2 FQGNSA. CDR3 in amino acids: CASSLAQIEGYGYTF. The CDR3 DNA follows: TGTGCCAGCAGCTTAGCCCAGATAGAGGGCTATGGCTACACCTTC.

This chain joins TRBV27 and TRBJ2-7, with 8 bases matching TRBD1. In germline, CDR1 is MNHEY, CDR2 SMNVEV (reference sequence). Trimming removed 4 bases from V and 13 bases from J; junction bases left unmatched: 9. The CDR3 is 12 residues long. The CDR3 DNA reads TGTGCCAGCAGTTGGGGGACAGGCCTCTTCTACTTC. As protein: CASSWGTGLFYF.

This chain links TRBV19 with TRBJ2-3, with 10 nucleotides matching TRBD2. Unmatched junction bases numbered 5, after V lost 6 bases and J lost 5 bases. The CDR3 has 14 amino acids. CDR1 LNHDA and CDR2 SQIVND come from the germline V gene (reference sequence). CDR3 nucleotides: TGTGCCAGTAGCAGCGGGGGGGCCGGAGATACGCAGTATTTT. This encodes CASSSGGAGDTQYF.

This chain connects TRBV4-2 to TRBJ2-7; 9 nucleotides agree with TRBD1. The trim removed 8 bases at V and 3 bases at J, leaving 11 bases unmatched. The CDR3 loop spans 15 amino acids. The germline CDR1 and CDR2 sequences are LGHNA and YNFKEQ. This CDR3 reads CASSTETGGYYEQYF. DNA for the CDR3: TGTGCCAGCTCCACCGAGACAGGGGGTTACTACGAGCAGTACTTC.

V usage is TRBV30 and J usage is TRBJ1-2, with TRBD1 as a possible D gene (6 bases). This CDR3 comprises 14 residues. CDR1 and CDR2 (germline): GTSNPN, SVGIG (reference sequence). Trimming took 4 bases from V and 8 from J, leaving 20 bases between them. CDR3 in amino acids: CAWTKNGGRGGYTF. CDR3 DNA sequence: TGTGCCTGGACCAAGAATGGGGGGCGCGGAGGCTACACCTTC.

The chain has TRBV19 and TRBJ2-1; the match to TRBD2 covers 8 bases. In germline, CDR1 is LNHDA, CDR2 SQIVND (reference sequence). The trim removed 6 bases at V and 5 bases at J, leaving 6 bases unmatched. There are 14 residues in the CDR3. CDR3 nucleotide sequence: TGTGCCAGTAGAAGACTAGCGATGGACAATGAGCAGTTCTTC. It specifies CASRRLAMDNEQFF.